The present entry profiles one TCR beta chain with its context. This clonotype was seen a handful of times. Its recognized antigen is unknown. Per-base qualities were not stored, and no clone one base away is much larger. The sample is drawn from a study of patients and donors after allogeneic stem cell transplantation (dated by TCRdb to between 2020 and 2021). Library construction relied on RT-PCR. These reads were obtained on a NextSeq 550. TCRdb reprocessing: public reads trimmed at Q25 with fastp, clones called with MiXCR, in-frame beta chains kept. Entries that share a CDR3 protein sequence are merged under the most common genes and DNA. The sample table shows roughly 960,000 distinct CDR3 sequences, and over 15% are seen once. Together, the top ten hold 5.5% to 6.5% of the sample. CDR1 and CDR2, per the germline V gene, are MGHDK and SYGVNS. The germline V and J ends show losses of 4 bases and 1 base respectively, and no gene match explains 6 bases of the junction. The CDR3 sequence holds 16 residues, the cysteine and phenylalanine included. Just CDR3 DNA is preserved here, 48 bases in frame from base 1.

The sequenced material came from blood, either unsorted or a sorted T cell fraction (not recorded which). The TCR comes from a human donor who was either an allogeneic HSCT recipient or a stem cell or donor lymphocyte infusion donor (not recorded which). It is not recorded whose cells these are; they may come from a transplant donor. The sequence joins TRBV25-1 to TRBJ2-3; a stretch of 9 junction bases matches TRBD2. The DNA reads TGTGCCAGCAGTGTTGTTTTAGCGGGAGGCACAGATACGCAGTATTTT. It codes for CASSVVLAGGTDTQYF.